Described below is a single T cell receptor beta chain sequence and its context. The target antigen is unknown. From germline, CDR1 is MNHNS and CDR2 SASEGT. The V gene lost 5 bases and the J gene lost 5 bases, with 5 bases spanning the gap. The CDR3 spans 11 residues. The data belong to a study of vaccination and CD4 T cells after COVID-19. Study results and limitations: A nonsignificant median increase from 21 to 38 SARS-CoV-2-reactive clonotypes was observed.

Specified treatment: roughly 11-day PBMC culture with coronavirus spike peptide pools or control peptides (ViraFEST assay). Gathered ahead of the COVID-19 pandemic (2011-2018) were the CD4+ T cells of the unexposed donor. ViraFEST stimulated the growth of antigen-specific T cells using peptide pools and subsequently profiled their TCRs by sequencing. Approximately 2 million PBMCs were grown per well alongside about 10 IU/ml IL-2 and roughly 10 ug/ml peptide pools. Cultured CD4+ T-cell DNA underwent Oncomine TCR Beta short-read sequencing. Once CD4+ T cells had been cultured, genomic DNA was extracted from them. TCRdb independently ran MiXCR on the PCR reads; one entry per CDR3 protein. The top ten hold 24% of the sample, which has several thousand distinct CDR3 sequences, 30% to 35% seen once.

The receptor was derived from a human donor in good health. V gene TRBV6-1 combines with J gene TRBJ2-3, with unresolved D. The sample comprised CD4+ T cells from blood, cultured in vitro. The CDR3 bases are TGTGCCAGCAGTCAAAGAGATACGCAGTATTTT. Protein product: CASSQRDTQYF.